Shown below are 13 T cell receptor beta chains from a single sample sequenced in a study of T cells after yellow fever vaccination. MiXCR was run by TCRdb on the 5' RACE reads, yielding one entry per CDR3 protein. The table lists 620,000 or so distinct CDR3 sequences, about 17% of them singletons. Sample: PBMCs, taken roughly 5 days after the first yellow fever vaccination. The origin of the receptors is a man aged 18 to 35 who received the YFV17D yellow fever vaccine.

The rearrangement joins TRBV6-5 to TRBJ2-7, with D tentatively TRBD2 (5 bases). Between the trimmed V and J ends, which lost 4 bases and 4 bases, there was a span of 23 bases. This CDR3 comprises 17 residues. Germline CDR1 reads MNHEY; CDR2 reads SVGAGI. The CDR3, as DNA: TGTGCCAGCAGTTGGACTGGACCCTCGGGGAGTAGGTACGAGCAGTACTTC. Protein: CASSWTGPSGSRYEQYF.

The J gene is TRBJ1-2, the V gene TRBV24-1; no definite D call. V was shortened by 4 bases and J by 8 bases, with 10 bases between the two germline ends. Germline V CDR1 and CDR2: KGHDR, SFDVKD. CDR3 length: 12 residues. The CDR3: CATSDPYEGYTF. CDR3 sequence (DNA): TGTGCCACCAGTGACCCATACGAGGGCTACACCTTC.

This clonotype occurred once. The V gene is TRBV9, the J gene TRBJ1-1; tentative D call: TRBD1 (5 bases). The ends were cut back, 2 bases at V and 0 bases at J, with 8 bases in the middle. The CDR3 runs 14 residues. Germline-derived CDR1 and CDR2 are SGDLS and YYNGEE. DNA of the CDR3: TGTGCCAGCAGCGTGGGGCGATTGAACACTGAAGCTTTCTTT. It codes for CASSVGRLNTEAFF.

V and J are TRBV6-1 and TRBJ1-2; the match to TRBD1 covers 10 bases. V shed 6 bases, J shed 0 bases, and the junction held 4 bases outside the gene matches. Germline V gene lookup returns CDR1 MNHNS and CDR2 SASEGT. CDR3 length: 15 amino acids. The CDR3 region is CASRGTGVSNYGYTF. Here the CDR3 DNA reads TGTGCCAGCAGGGGGACAGGGGTGTCTAACTATGGCTACACCTTC.

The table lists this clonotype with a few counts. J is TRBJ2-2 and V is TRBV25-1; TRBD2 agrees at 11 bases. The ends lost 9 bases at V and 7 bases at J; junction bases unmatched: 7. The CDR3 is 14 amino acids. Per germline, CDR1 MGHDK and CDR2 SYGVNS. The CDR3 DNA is TGTGCCAGTTTTAGCGGGGGGGCGATCGGGGAGCTGTTTTTT. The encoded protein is CASFSGGAIGELFF.

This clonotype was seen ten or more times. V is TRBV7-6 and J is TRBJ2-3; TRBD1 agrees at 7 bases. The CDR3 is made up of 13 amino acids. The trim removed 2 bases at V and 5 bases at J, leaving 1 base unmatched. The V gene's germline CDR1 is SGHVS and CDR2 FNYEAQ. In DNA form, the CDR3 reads TGTGCCAGCAGCTTACGACAGGGAGATACGCAGTATTTT. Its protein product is CASSLRQGDTQYF.

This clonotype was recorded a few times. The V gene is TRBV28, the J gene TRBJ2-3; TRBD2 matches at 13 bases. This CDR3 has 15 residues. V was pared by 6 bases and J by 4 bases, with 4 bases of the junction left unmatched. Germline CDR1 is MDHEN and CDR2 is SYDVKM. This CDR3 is CASRGTSGDADTQYF. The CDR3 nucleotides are TGTGCCAGCAGGGGGACTAGCGGGGATGCAGATACGCAGTATTTT.

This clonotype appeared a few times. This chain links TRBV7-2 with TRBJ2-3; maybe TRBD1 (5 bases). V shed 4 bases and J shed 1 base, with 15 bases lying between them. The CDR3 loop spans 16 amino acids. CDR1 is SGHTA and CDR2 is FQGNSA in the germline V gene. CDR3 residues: CASSWVGAARTDTQYF. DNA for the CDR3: TGTGCCAGCAGCTGGGTAGGGGCCGCCCGCACAGATACGCAGTATTTT.

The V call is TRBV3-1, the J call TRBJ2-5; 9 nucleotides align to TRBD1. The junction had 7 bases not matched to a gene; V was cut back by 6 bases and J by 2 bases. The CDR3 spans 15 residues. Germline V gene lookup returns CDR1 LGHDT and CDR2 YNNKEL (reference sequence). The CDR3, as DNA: TGTGCCAGCAGGAAGACAGGGGGGAGGCAAGAGACCCAGTACTTC. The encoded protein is CASRKTGGRQETQYF.

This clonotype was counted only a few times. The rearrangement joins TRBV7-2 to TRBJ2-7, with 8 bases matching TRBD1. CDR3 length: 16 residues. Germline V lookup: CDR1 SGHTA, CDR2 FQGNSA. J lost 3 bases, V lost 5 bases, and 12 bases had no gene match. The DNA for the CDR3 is TGTGCCAGCAGCGAAAATCTCGGACAGGGAGTCTACGAGCAGTACTTC. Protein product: CASSENLGQGVYEQYF.

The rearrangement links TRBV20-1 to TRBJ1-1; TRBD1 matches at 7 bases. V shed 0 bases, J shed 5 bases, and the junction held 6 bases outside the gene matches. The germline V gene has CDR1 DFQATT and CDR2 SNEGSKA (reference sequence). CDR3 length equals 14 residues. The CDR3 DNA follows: TGCAGTGCTAGAGACTCGGCAGGGGGAACTGAAGCTTTCTTT. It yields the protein CSARDSAGGTEAFF.

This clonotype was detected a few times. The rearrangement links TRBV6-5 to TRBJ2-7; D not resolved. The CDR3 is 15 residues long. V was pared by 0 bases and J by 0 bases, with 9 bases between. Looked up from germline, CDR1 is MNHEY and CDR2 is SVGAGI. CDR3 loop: CASSYSQASSYEQYV. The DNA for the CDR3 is TGTGCCAGCAGTTACTCGCAGGCGAGCTCCTACGAGCAGTACGTC.

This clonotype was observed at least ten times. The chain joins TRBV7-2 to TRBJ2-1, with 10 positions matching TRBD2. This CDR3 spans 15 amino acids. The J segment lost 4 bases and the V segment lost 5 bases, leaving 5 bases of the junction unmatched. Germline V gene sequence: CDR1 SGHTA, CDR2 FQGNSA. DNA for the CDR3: TGTGCCAGCAGCCCATGGACTAGCGGTTACAATGAGCAGTTCTTC. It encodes CASSPWTSGYNEQFF.